This T cell receptor (beta chain) derives from a study of T cells after yellow fever vaccination. Study background: Preparing low-cell-number fractions relied on SMART-Seq v4 Ultra Low Input.

Germline CDR1 reads ENHRY; CDR2 reads SYGVKD. J was trimmed by 5 bases and V by 6 bases; bases with no gene match: 7. This CDR3 has 13 amino acids. Study-level results: Weaker in magnitude, the secondary response showed a faster peak on day 5 versus 15. The booster saw the reappearance of most primary-vaccination clones (approximately 97% CD4, almost 90% CD8).

A 5'RACE template-switching step, the method used to make TCR cDNA, added a universal primer site and UMIs. TCRdb passed the 5' RACE reads through MiXCR, listing each CDR3 protein once. The data contain roughly 240,000 distinct CDR3 sequences, 6.5% to 7.5% of them singletons. This clonotype was counted between two and nine times. Its specificity is not known. The input for sequencing was CD4+ T cells sorted from PBMCs, taken on the day of the yellow fever booster vaccination. The V and J genes are TRBV10-3 and TRBJ2-7, with 7 nucleotides matching TRBD1. This TCR was sampled from a man younger than 40 who received the YFV17D yellow fever vaccine. CDR3 in amino acids: CAIRRQGLHEQYF. CDR3 in DNA: TGTGCCATCAGAAGACAGGGATTGCACGAGCAGTACTTC.